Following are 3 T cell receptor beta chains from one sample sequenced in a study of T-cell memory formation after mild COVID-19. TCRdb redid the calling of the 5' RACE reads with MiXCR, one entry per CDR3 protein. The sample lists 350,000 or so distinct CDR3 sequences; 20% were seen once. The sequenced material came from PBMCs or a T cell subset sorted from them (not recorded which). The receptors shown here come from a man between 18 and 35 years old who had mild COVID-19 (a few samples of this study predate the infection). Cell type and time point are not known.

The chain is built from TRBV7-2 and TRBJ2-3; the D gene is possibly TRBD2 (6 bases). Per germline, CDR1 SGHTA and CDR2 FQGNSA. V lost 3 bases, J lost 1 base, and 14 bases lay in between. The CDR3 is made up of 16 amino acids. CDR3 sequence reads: CASSFGGRPGTDTQYF. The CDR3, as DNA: TGTGCCAGCAGCTTCGGGGGTAGGCCTGGCACAGATACGCAGTATTTT.

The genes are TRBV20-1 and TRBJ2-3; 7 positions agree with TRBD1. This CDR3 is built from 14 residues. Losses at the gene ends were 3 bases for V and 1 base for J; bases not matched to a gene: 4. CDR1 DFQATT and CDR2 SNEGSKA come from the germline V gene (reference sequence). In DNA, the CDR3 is TGCAGTGCTAGCAGAGGGGGCGGCACAGATACGCAGTATTTT. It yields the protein CSASRGGGTDTQYF.

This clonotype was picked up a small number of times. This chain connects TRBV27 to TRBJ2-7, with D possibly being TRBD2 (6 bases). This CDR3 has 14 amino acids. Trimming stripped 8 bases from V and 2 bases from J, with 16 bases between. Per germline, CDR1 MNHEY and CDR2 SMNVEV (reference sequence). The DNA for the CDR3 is TGTGCCAGCCGAGTCCTTGGAGGGGCCTACGAGCAGTACTTC. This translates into CASRVLGGAYEQYF.